This record covers a single T cell receptor (beta chain). This specimen belongs to a study of cytomegalovirus exposure and HLA in healthy donors. The PCR was carried out with 60 Vbeta primers and 13 Jbeta primers. TCRdb keeps only in-frame clones here, not all; method: immunoSEQ multiplex PCR. Of under 200,000 clones in the sample, 65% to 75% are singletons; the top ten hold about 1.6%. CDR1 and CDR2 (germline): SGHVS, FQNEAQ. This CDR3 comprises 17 residues. V lost 5 bases and J lost 7; bases outside the gene matches: 11. The gene calls are TRBV7-8 and TRBJ2-3, with TRBD2 matching 14 bases. This sequence originates from a girl aged 10-17 years in good health and CMV-seronegative. Sequenced sample: PBMCs. The CDR3, as DNA: TGTGCCAGCAGCCTAAGATCCGGGACTAGCGGGGGTTATACGCAGTATTTT. Translating it yields CASSLRSGTSGGYTQYF.